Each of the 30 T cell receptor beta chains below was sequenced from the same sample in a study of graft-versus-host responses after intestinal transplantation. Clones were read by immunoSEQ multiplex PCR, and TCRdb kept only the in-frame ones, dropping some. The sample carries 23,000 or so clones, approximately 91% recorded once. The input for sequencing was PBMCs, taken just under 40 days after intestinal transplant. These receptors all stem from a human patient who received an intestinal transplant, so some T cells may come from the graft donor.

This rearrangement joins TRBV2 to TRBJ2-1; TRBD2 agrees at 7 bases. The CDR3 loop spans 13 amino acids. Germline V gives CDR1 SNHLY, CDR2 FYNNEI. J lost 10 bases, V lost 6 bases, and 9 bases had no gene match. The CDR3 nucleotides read TGTGCCAGCAGGATAGCGGGTGAGGGGGAGCAGTTCTTC. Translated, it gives CASRIAGEGEQFF.

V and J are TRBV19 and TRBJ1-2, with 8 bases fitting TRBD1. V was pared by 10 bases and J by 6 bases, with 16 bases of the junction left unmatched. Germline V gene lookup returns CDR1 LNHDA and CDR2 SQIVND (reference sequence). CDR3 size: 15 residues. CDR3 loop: CATHETRGQFHGYTF. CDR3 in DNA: TGTGCCACCCATGAAACCAGGGGGCAGTTCCATGGCTACACCTTC.

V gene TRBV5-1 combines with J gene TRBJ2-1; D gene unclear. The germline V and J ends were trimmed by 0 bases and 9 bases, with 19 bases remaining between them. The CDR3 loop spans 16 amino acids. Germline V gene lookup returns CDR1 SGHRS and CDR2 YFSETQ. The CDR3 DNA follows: TGCGCCAGCAGCTTGGAAGAGGTCTCTCCGGGCAGTGAGCAGTTCTTC. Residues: CASSLEEVSPGSEQFF.

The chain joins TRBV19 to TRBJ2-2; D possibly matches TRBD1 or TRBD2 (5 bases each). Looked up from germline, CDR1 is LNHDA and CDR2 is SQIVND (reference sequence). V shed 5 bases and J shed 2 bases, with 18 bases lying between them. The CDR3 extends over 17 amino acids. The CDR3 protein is CASSSEGWGGNTGELFF. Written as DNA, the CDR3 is TGTGCCAGTAGTTCCGAGGGGTGGGGCGGCAACACCGGGGAGCTGTTTTTT.

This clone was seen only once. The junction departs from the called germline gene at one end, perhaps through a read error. CDR3 in DNA: TGTGCCAGCAATTTACAGGGTTATAGCAATCAGCCCCAGCATTTT. It yields the protein CASNLQGYSNQPQHF. The rearrangement links TRBV28 to TRBJ1-5; D possibly corresponds to TRBD1 (6 bases). This CDR3 spans 15 amino acids. CDR1 and CDR2 (germline): MDHEN, SYDVKM.

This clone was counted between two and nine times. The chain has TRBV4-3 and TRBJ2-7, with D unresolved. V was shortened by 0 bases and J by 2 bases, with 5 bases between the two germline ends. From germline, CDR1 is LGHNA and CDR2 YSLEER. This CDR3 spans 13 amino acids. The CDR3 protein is CASSQDSTYEQYF. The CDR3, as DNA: TGCGCCAGCAGCCAAGATTCCACCTACGAGCAGTACTTC.

The CDR3 DNA is TGTGCCAGCAGCACCCGGGACACCTCTTCCTACGAGCAGTACTTC. Encoded protein: CASSTRDTSSYEQYF. The rearrangement links TRBV5-4 to TRBJ2-7, with D maybe TRBD1 (6 bases). Germline lookup yields CDR1 SGHNT and CDR2 YYREEE (reference sequence). Between the trimmed V and J ends, which lost 4 bases and 1 base, there was a span of 15 bases. The length of the CDR3 is 15 residues.

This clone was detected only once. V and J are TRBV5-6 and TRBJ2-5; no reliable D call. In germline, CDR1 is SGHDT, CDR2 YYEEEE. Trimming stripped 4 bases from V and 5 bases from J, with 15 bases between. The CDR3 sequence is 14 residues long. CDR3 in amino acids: CASSPRWKWETQYF. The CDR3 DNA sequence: TGTGCCAGCAGCCCGAGGTGGAAATGGGAGACCCAGTACTTC.

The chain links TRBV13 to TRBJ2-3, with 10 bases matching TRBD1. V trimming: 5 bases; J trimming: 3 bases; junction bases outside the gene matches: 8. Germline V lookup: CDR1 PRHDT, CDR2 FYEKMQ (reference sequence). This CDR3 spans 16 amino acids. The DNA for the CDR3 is TGTGCCAGCAGCCTACCGGGACAGGGGAAGACAGATACGCAGTATTTT. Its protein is CASSLPGQGKTDTQYF. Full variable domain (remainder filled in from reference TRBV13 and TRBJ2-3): AAGVIQSPRHLIKEKRETATLKCYPIPRHDTVYWYQQGPGQDPQFLISFYEKMQSDKGSIPDRFSAQQFSDYHSELNMSSLELGDSALYFCASSLPGQGKTDTQYFGPGTRLTVL.

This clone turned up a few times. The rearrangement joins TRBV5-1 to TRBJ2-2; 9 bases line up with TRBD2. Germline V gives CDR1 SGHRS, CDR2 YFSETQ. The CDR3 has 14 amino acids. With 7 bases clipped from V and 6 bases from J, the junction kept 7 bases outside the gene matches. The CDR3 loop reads CASQEREAPGELFF. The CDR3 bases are TGCGCCAGCCAGGAGCGGGAGGCACCCGGGGAGCTGTTTTTT.

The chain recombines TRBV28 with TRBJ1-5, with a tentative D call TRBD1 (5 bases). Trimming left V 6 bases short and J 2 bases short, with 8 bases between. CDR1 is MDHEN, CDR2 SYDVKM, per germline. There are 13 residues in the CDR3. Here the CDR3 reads CASRGVGNQPQHF. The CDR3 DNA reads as TGTGCCAGCAGGGGGGTAGGCAATCAGCCCCAGCATTTT.

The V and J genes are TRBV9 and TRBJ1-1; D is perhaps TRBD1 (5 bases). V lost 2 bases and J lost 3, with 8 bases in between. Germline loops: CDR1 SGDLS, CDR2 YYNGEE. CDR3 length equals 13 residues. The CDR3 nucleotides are TGTGCCAGCAGCGTGGGAGGGGACACTGAAGCTTTCTTT. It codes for CASSVGGDTEAFF.

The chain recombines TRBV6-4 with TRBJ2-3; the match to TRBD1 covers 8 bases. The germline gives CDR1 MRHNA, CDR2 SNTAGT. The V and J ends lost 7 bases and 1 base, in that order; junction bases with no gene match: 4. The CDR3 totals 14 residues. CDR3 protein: CASNLTGGTDTQYF. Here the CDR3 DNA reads TGTGCCAGCAACCTGACAGGGGGCACAGATACGCAGTATTTT.

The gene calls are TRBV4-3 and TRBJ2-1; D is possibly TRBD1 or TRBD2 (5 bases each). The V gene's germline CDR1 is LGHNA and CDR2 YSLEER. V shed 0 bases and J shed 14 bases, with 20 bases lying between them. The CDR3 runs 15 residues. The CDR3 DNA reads TGCGCCAGCAGCCAAGATTGGGGGACGCTAGTAAGGGAGTTCTTC. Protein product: CASSQDWGTLVREFF.

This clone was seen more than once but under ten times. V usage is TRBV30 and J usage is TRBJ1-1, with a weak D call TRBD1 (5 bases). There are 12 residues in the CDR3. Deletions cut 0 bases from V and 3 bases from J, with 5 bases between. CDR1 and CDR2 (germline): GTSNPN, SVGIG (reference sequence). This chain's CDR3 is CAWSVGDTEAFF. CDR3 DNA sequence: TGTGCCTGGAGTGTGGGGGACACTGAAGCTTTCTTT.

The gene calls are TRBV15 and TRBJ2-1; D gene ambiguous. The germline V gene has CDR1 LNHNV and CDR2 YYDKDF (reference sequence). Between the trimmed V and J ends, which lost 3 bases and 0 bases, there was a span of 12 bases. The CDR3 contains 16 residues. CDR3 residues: CATSSFIRSSYNEQFF. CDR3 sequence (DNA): TGTGCCACCAGCAGCTTTATCCGGAGCTCCTACAATGAGCAGTTCTTC.

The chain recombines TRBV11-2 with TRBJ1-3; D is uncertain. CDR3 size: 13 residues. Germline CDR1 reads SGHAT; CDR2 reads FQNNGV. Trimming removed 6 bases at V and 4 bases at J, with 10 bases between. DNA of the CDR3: TGTGCCAGCAGGACCGGGCGGGGAAACACCATATATTTT. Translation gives CASRTGRGNTIYF.

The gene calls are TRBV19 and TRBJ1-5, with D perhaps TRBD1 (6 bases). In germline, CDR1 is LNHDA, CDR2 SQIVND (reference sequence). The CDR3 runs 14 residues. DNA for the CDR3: TGTCCGGGCAGGGGAGTCTTAGGCAATCAGCCCCAGCATTTT. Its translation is CPGRGVLGNQPQHF.

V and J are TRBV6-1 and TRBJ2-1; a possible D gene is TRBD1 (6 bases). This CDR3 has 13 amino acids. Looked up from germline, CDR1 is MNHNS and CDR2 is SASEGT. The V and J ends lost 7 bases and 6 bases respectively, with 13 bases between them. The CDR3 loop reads CASTPWTVNEQFF. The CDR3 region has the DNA TGTGCCAGCACCCCTTGGACAGTCAATGAGCAGTTCTTC.

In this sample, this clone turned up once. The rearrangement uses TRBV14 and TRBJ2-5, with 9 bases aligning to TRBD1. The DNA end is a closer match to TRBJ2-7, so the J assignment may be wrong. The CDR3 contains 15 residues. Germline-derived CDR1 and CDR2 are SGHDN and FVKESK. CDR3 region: CASSPGQGGTYEQYF. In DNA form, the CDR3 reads TGTGCCAGCAGCCCGGGACAGGGAGGGACCTACGAGCAGTACTTC.

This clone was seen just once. This CDR3 is CASRGTVNQPQHF. The CDR3 DNA sequence: TGCGCCAGCAGGGGGACAGTTAATCAGCCCCAGCATTTT. The rearrangement uses TRBV10-1 and TRBJ1-5; 7 bases line up with TRBD1. The CDR3 loop spans 13 amino acids. Germline CDR1 is WNHNN and CDR2 is SYGVQD (reference sequence). V lost 6 bases and J lost 4; bases outside the gene matches: 3.

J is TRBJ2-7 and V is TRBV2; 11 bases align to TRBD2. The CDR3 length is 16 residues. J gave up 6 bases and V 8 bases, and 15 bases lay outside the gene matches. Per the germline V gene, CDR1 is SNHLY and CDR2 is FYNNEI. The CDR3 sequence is CASQMNLGLAGGEQYF. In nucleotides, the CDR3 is TGTGCCAGCCAAATGAATCTGGGCCTAGCGGGAGGCGAGCAGTACTTC.

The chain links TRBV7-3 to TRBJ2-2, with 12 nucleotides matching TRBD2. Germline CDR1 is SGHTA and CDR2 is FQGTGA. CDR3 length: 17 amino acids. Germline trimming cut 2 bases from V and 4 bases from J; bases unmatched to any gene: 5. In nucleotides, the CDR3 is TGTGCCAGCAGCTTACTAGCGGGAGGGCCCGGCACCGGGGAGCTGTTTTTT. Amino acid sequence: CASSLLAGGPGTGELFF.

As DNA, the CDR3 is TGTGCCAGCAGCTCCACGGGGCGGGAGCTGTTTTTT. This codes for CASSSTGRELFF. The chain employs TRBV11-3 and TRBJ2-2; D may correspond to TRBD1 or TRBD2 (5 bases each). Trimming pared 4 bases from V and 9 bases from J, leaving 9 bases between. Germline V gene data show CDR1 as SGHNT and CDR2 as YENEEA. This CDR3 has 12 amino acids.

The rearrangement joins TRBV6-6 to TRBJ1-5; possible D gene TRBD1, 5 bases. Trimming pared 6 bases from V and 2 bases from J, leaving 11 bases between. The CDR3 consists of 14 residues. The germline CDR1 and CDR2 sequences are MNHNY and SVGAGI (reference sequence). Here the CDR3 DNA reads TGTGCCAGCAGCCACGAAGGGGGCAATCAGCCCCAGCATTTT. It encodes CASSHEGGNQPQHF.

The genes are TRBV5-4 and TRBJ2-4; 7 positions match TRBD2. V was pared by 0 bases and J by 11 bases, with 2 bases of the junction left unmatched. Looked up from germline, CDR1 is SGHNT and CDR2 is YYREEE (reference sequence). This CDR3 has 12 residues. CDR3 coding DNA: TGTGCCAGCAGCTTGGGGGAGGGGTTTCAGTACTTC. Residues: CASSLGEGFQYF.

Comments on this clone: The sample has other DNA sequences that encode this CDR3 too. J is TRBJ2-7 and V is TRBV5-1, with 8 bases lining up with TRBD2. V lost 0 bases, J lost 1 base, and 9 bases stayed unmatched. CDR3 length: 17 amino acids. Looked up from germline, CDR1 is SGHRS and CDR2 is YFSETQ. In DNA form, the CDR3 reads TGCGCCAGCAGCTTGGCGGGTCGGGCTAGCGGGTCCTACGAGCAGTACTTC. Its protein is CASSLAGRASGSYEQYF.

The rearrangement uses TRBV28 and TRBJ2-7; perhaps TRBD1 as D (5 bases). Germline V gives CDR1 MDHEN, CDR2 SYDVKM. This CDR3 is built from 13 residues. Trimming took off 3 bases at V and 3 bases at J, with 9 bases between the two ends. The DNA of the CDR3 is TGTGCCAGCAGTTTTGGGGCCGGCTACGAGCAGTACTTC. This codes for CASSFGAGYEQYF.

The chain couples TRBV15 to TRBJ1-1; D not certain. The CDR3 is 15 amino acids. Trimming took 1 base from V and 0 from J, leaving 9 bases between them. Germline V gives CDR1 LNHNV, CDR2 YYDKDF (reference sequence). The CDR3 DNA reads TGTGCCACCAGCAGAGGAGGCCGCTTGAACACTGAAGCTTTCTTT. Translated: CATSRGGRLNTEAFF.

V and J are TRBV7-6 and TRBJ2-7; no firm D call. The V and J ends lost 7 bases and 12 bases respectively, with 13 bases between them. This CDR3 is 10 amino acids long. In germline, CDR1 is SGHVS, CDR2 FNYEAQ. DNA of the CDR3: TGTGCCAGCACCCCCCCCAGGAGGTACTTC. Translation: CASTPPRRYF.